These T cell receptor beta chains were read from a single sample in a study of blood T cell repertoires in COVID-19. This table comes from immunoSEQ multiplex PCR, and its TCRdb copy is limited to in-frame clones, with some not included. The sample holds about 42,000 clones, around 90% seen once. The sample comprised peripheral blood. The receptors come from a human donor in a cohort sampled during active COVID-19. Each CDR3 is given with its conserved first and last residue. The D gene is left open where the match is weak. Clone size is stated in some rows and not others, as once, few, many or a class when expanded.

v_call	d_call	clone_size	j_call	cdr3_aa	cdr3_nt
TRBV11-2	NA	once	TRBJ1-1	CASSSRRIGTPGTEAFF	TGTGCCAGCAGCTCCCGGCGAATCGGGACACCGGGGACTGAAGCTTTCTTT
TRBV18	NA	NA	TRBJ1-4	CASRRGGSNEKLFF	TGTGCCAGCCGCCGAGGAGGATCTAATGAAAAACTGTTTTTT
TRBV4-1	NA	NA	TRBJ1-2	CASSQDSSGGYYGYTF	TGCGCCAGCAGCCAAGATTCGAGCGGGGGTTACTATGGCTACACCTTC
TRBV6-2/TRBV6-3	NA	NA	TRBJ2-7	CASSYSAVEQYF	TGTGCCAGCAGTTACTCTGCAGTCGAGCAGTACTTC
TRBV29-1	TRBD1	once	TRBJ1-1	CSVEPWQGTGFTEAFF	TGCAGCGTCGAACCATGGCAAGGGACAGGGTTCACTGAAGCTTTCTTT
TRBV19	NA	once	TRBJ1-2	CASSISDNSNYGYTF	TGTGCCAGTAGTATCTCAGACAACTCTAACTATGGCTACACCTTC
TRBV6-5	TRBD1	NA	TRBJ2-7	CASRRTGQGPYEQYF	TGTGCCAGCAGAAGGACGGGACAGGGACCCTACGAGCAGTACTTC
TRBV5-1	NA	once	TRBJ2-5	CASSFPTGPYQETQYF	TGCGCCAGCAGCTTCCCTACGGGTCCTTACCAAGAGACCCAGTACTTC
TRBV18	TRBD1	NA	TRBJ1-1	CASSMGQGGTEAFF	TGTGCCAGCTCTATGGGACAGGGCGGCACTGAAGCTTTCTTT
TRBV19	NA	few	TRBJ1-2	CASSIGSSSGYTF	TGTGCCAGTAGTATCGGTAGCTCCAGTGGCTACACCTTC
TRBV11-2	NA	NA	TRBJ2-7	CASSPGESGAYEQYF	TGTGCCAGCAGCCCAGGCGAATCCGGGGCCTACGAGCAGTACTTC
TRBV6-1	NA	NA	TRBJ1-1	CASSDTVLNTEAFF	TGTGCCAGCAGTGATACAGTCCTGAACACTGAAGCTTTCTTT
TRBV27	NA	NA	TRBJ1-2	CASSLYGRTQYGYTF	TGTGCCAGCAGTTTATATGGACGGACACAGTATGGCTACACCTTC
TRBV19	TRBD2	NA	TRBJ2-7	CASDPGSRGGEQYF	TGTGCCAGCGATCCCGGGTCGCGGGGGGGCGAGCAGTACTTC
TRBV11-2	TRBD2	NA	TRBJ2-7	CASSLAGGRSGLSYEQYF	TGTGCCAGCAGCTTAGCGGGGGGGCGTAGCGGGCTCTCCTACGAGCAGTACTTC
TRBV7-9	TRBD1	NA	TRBJ1-6	CASRQRQGLNSPLHF	TGTGCCAGCAGGCAGAGACAGGGGTTAAATTCACCCCTCCACTTT
TRBV6-6	TRBD1	NA	TRBJ2-3	CASSRDRAADTQYF	TGTGCCAGCAGTCGGGACAGGGCAGCAGATACGCAGTATTTT
TRBV4-3	TRBD1	NA	TRBJ1-1	CASSHLRTGQAFF	TGCGCCAGCAGCCACCTACGGACAGGGCAAGCTTTCTTT
TRBV19	NA	once	TRBJ1-5	CASTTGYSNQPQHF	TGTGCCAGTACCACAGGTTATAGCAATCAGCCCCAGCATTTT
TRBV21-1	NA	NA	TRBJ1-6	CASSITPRDRGTAPYSPLHF	TGTGCCAGCAGCATCACCCCGAGGGACAGGGGTACAGCGCCCTATTCACCCCTCCACTTT
TRBV18	NA	NA	TRBJ1-2	CASSPPRGEDGYTF	TGTGCCAGCTCACCACCGCGGGGCGAAGATGGCTACACCTTC
TRBV11-2	NA	NA	TRBJ2-1	CASSTLQGSYNEQFF	TGTGCCAGCAGCACCCTTCAGGGATCCTACAATGAGCAGTTCTTC
TRBV9	TRBD2	NA	TRBJ2-7	CASSPSPSGGVYEQYF	TGTGCCAGCAGTCCTAGCCCTAGCGGGGGAGTATACGAGCAGTACTTC